Presented here are 13 T cell receptor beta chains from one specimen sequenced in a study of cytomegalovirus exposure and HLA in healthy donors. Use of 60 Vbeta and 13 Jbeta primers characterized the PCR. This table comes from immunoSEQ multiplex PCR, and its TCRdb copy is limited to in-frame clones, with some not included. The sample lists about 160,000 clones, roughly three quarters seen once, with about 1.3% in the top ten. The sequenced sample consisted of PBMCs. These receptors were collected from a man aged 60 to 69 in good health and CMV-seronegative.

This sequence joins TRBV5-4 and TRBJ2-5; no firm D call. This CDR3 region has 16 residues. Germline V gene sequence: CDR1 SGHNT, CDR2 YYREEE (reference sequence). Trimming took off 0 bases at V and 1 base at J, with 13 bases between the two ends. This CDR3 is CASSLDGGLAQETQYF. DNA for the CDR3: TGTGCCAGCAGCTTGGATGGCGGTTTGGCCCAAGAGACCCAGTACTTC.

V usage is TRBV6-6 and J usage is TRBJ2-3; no clear D gene. Germline V gives CDR1 MNHNY, CDR2 SVGAGI (reference sequence). There are 13 residues in the CDR3. Deletions cut 0 bases from V and 6 bases from J, with 7 bases between. The CDR3 sequence: CASSYSSADTQYF. Written as DNA, the CDR3 is TGTGCCAGCAGTTACTCTTCAGCGGATACGCAGTATTTT.

CDR3 in amino acids: CSAMADYGYTF. CDR3 nucleotide sequence: TGCAGTGCTATGGCCGACTATGGCTACACCTTC. V is TRBV20-1 and J is TRBJ1-2, with D unclear. V shed 4 bases and J shed 3 bases, with 6 bases lying between them. CDR1 is DFQATT and CDR2 is SNEGSKA in the germline V gene (reference sequence). The CDR3 has 11 residues.

The chain employs TRBV28 and TRBJ1-4; no firm D call. Germline values: CDR1 MDHEN, CDR2 SYDVKM. V was trimmed by 2 bases and J by 5 bases, leaving 6 bases between them. There are 13 residues in the CDR3. The CDR3 loop reads CASSLGQNEKLFF. The CDR3 DNA is TGTGCCAGCAGTTTAGGTCAGAATGAAAAACTGTTTTTT.

This chain joins TRBV19 and TRBJ2-3; D unclear. The CDR3 spans 14 residues. Germline lookup yields CDR1 LNHDA and CDR2 SQIVND (reference sequence). V lost 1 base and J lost 2, with 7 bases in between. The CDR3: CASSIGPSTDTQYF. In DNA form, the CDR3 reads TGTGCCAGTAGTATAGGGCCCTCCACAGATACGCAGTATTTT.

This clone was picked up one time. V is TRBV6-5 and J is TRBJ1-5; 9 positions match TRBD1. The V segment lost 6 bases and the J segment 5 bases; nucleotides outside the gene matches: 5. From germline, CDR1 is MNHEY and CDR2 SVGAGI. CDR3 length: 14 residues. The DNA of the CDR3 is TGTGCCAGCAGAACTACAGGGGGCGATCAGCCCCAGCATTTT. Residues: CASRTTGGDQPQHF.

This clone has a handful of counts. The chain uses TRBV6-5 and TRBJ2-5; 7 nucleotides match TRBD2. The CDR3 spans 11 residues. Germline V gene lookup returns CDR1 MNHEY and CDR2 SVGAGI. Unmatched junction bases numbered 4, after V lost 8 bases and J lost 7 bases. The CDR3 nucleotides are TGTGCCAGCCGGGAGGTAGGGACCCAGTACTTC. Amino acid sequence: CASREVGTQYF.

The V and J genes are TRBV27 and TRBJ2-3; a possible D gene is TRBD2 (5 bases). Germline assignment: CDR1 MNHEY and CDR2 SMNVEV (reference sequence). The ends were cut back, 7 bases at V and 6 bases at J, with 14 bases in the middle. CDR3 size: 13 residues. As DNA, the CDR3 is TGTGCCAGCAACCCCGGGGATCGGGATACGCAGTATTTT. Translation: CASNPGDRDTQYF.

This chain connects TRBV19 to TRBJ2-5, with TRBD2 matching over 13 bases. Germline CDR1 is LNHDA and CDR2 is SQIVND (reference sequence). This CDR3 comprises 16 residues. The trim removed 5 bases at V and 3 bases at J, leaving 6 bases unmatched. The CDR3 DNA reads as TGTGCCAGTAGTCCCCGACTAGCGGGAGGAAAAGAGACCCAGTACTTC. Translation: CASSPRLAGGKETQYF.

V is TRBV5-1 and J is TRBJ2-5; D unresolved. There are 14 residues in the CDR3. Trimming removed 2 bases at V and 0 bases at J, with 8 bases between. From germline, CDR1 is SGHRS and CDR2 YFSETQ. Here the CDR3 reads CASSFRVDQETQYF. For the CDR3, the DNA is TGCGCCAGCAGCTTCCGGGTTGACCAAGAGACCCAGTACTTC.

The CDR3 DNA sequence: TGTGCCAGCAGCTCCGATCCGGGACTAAGAGGGGAGACCCAGTACTTC. Its translation is CASSSDPGLRGETQYF. This chain connects TRBV5-4 to TRBJ2-5, with 7 bases aligning to TRBD2. The CDR3 is made up of 16 amino acids. Unmatched junction bases numbered 13, after V lost 3 bases and J lost 5 bases. Germline V gives CDR1 SGHNT, CDR2 YYREEE (reference sequence).

V and J are TRBV4-1 and TRBJ2-5; 9 nucleotides match TRBD1. The DNA end favors TRBJ2-7, so the J call may be wrong. CDR1 is MGHRA, CDR2 YSYEKL, per germline. The CDR3 contains 16 residues. CDR3 coding DNA: TGCGCCAGCAGCCTCCCCAGACAGGGGGAATCCTACGAGCAGTACTTC. Protein: CASSLPRQGESYEQYF.

The chain links TRBV27 to TRBJ2-1, with 8 bases identical to TRBD2. Germline V lookup: CDR1 MNHEY, CDR2 SMNVEV (reference sequence). The CDR3 has 16 residues. V gave up 7 bases and J gave up 1 base; unmatched junction bases: 9. The CDR3 nucleotides are TGTGCCAGCACTGATCTGCTAGCGGGTTCCTACAATGAGCAGTTCTTC. It yields the protein CASTDLLAGSYNEQFF.